One and the same sample provided the 27 T cell receptor beta chains below, sequenced in a study of T cell responses to AZD1222 COVID-19 vaccine. TCRdb's copy holds only in-frame clones and misses some; the assay was immunoSEQ multiplex PCR. The sample has approximately 120,000 clones; roughly nine tenths are singletons. The sequenced sample was peripheral blood, obtained on day 0 of AZD1222 vaccination. Every receptor here comes from an adult in good health.

The chain recombines TRBV3-1 (or the pseudogene TRBV3-2) with TRBJ2-7, with 10 positions matching TRBD2. This CDR3 spans 17 amino acids. V was clipped by 4 bases and J by 0 bases; unmatched bases: 9. CDR1 and CDR2 from the germline V gene are LGHDT and YNNKEL (reference sequence). Here the CDR3 DNA reads TGTGCCAGCAGCCGACAATCTAGCGGGAGTAGCTCCTACGAGCAGTACTTC. Residues: CASSRQSSGSSSYEQYF.

V and J are TRBV7-2 and TRBJ2-3; tentative D call: TRBD1 (6 bases). V was shortened by 1 base and J by 8 bases, with 10 bases between the two germline ends. The CDR3 is made up of 13 amino acids. Germline CDR1 is SGHTA and CDR2 is FQGNSA. The CDR3 region has the DNA TGTGCCAGCAGCTTAGACAGGGAAGGTACGCAGTATTTT. This codes for CASSLDREGTQYF.

The chain recombines TRBV7-6 with TRBJ1-2; no definite D call. The CDR3 length is 11 residues. CDR1 and CDR2 (germline): SGHVS, FNYEAQ. Trimming left V 4 bases short and J 8 bases short, with 8 bases between. As DNA, the CDR3 is TGTGCCAGCAGCTGGGCGGAAGGCTACACCTTC. Residues: CASSWAEGYTF.

The V gene is TRBV7-9, the J gene TRBJ1-2; 7 bases align to TRBD1. With 1 base clipped from V and 4 bases from J, the junction kept 0 bases outside the gene matches. The CDR3 has 13 amino acids. Germline V gives CDR1 SEHNR, CDR2 FQNEAQ (reference sequence). The CDR3 loop is CASSLGQGYGYTF. For the CDR3, the DNA is TGTGCCAGCAGCTTAGGACAGGGCTATGGCTACACCTTC.

The chain couples TRBV2 to TRBJ1-2; unclear D gene. Germline loops: CDR1 SNHLY, CDR2 FYNNEI. Trimming pared 5 bases from V and 10 bases from J, leaving 11 bases between. The length of the CDR3 is 11 residues. The CDR3 DNA follows: TGTGCCAGCAGTTCGACTGTAGTCTACACCTTC. This translates into CASSSTVVYTF.

Note on this clone: This specimen includes other DNA sequences encoding the same CDR3. This chain uses TRBV7-9 with TRBJ2-5; D possibly uses TRBD1 or TRBD2 (5 bases each). The V gene lost 5 bases and the J gene lost 1 base, with 11 bases spanning the gap. The CDR3 consists of 14 residues. CDR1 is SEHNR and CDR2 is FQNEAQ in the germline V gene (reference sequence). The CDR3: CASSPGGGQETQYF. In DNA form, the CDR3 reads TGTGCCAGCAGCCCCGGTGGGGGCCAAGAGACCCAGTACTTC.

The chain combines TRBV18 with TRBJ1-3, with D unclear. Germline V lookup: CDR1 KGHSH, CDR2 LQKENI. The CDR3 sequence is 14 residues long. The germline V and J ends were trimmed by 5 bases and 0 bases, with 8 bases remaining between them. CDR3 DNA sequence: TGTGCCAGCTCATTCGGGAACTCTGGAAACACCATATATTTT. This codes for CASSFGNSGNTIYF.

About this clone: At one end, the junction sequence differs from germline, possibly due to a read error. CDR3 amino acids: CASSDVGRTSEKLFF. In DNA, the CDR3 is TGTGCCAGCAGTGACGTGGGACGGACTAGTGAAAAACTGTTTTTT. The genes are TRBV6-2 or TRBV6-3 and TRBJ1-4; D possibly corresponds to TRBD1 (5 bases). Germline loops: CDR1 MNHEY, CDR2 SVGEGT. The CDR3 is 15 residues long.

The chain combines TRBV19 with TRBJ2-3; maybe TRBD2 (7 bases). There are 16 residues in the CDR3. Between the trimmed V and J ends, which lost 3 bases and 4 bases, there was a span of 17 bases. The germline V gene has CDR1 LNHDA and CDR2 SQIVND (reference sequence). The CDR3 spells CASSIVGGARADTQYF. The CDR3 DNA is TGTGCCAGTAGTATTGTGGGGGGGGCGCGGGCAGATACGCAGTATTTT. The complete variable domain, with remaining parts taken from reference TRBV19 and TRBJ2-3, reads DGGITQSPKYLFRKEGQNVTLSCEQNLNHDAMYWYRQDPGQGLRLIYYSQIVNDFQKGDIAEGYSVSREKKESFPLTVTSAQKNPTAFYLCASSIVGGARADTQYFGPGTRLTVL.

This clone turned up a few times. The V gene is TRBV15, the J gene TRBJ2-7, with a possible D match to TRBD1 (6 bases). CDR1 is LNHNV, CDR2 YYDKDF, per germline (reference sequence). The CDR3 is made up of 16 amino acids. V was cut by 3 bases and J by 1 base, with 16 bases left in between. The CDR3 nucleotides read TGTGCCACCAGCAGGGGGGACACAGTTTCTTCCTACGAGCAGTACTTC. This translates into CATSRGDTVSSYEQYF.

The V call is TRBV7-2, the J call TRBJ2-1, with D perhaps matching TRBD2 (5 bases). Trimming pared 5 bases from V and 8 bases from J, leaving 13 bases between. Germline V gene data show CDR1 as SGHTA and CDR2 as FQGNSA. CDR3 length equals 13 residues. CDR3 in amino acids: CASSNQFGDEQFF. CDR3 nucleotides: TGTGCCAGCAGCAATCAGTTCGGGGATGAGCAGTTCTTC.

This sequence joins TRBV18 and TRBJ1-2, with 7 bases aligning to TRBD1. This CDR3 is built from 13 residues. Per germline, CDR1 KGHSH and CDR2 LQKENI. V was clipped by 4 bases and J by 4 bases; unmatched bases: 3. CDR3 loop: CASSRDSSYGYTF. The CDR3 nucleotides are TGTGCCAGCTCACGGGACAGCTCCTATGGCTACACCTTC.

The gene calls are TRBV19 and TRBJ1-1; the match to TRBD1 covers 7 bases. V lost 0 bases and J lost 5; bases outside the gene matches: 6. The CDR3 contains 15 residues. Germline V gives CDR1 LNHDA, CDR2 SQIVND (reference sequence). The CDR3, as DNA: TGTGCCAGTAGTATAGACTTACAGGGGAGTACTGAAGCTTTCTTT. It encodes CASSIDLQGSTEAFF.

This chain uses TRBV9 with TRBJ2-7; a possible D gene is TRBD1 (6 bases). The germline V gene has CDR1 SGDLS and CDR2 YYNGEE. CDR3 length equals 15 residues. V was trimmed by 2 bases and J by 3 bases, leaving 15 bases between them. CDR3 coding DNA: TGTGCCAGCAGCGTGTACAGGGAACCCCGCTACGAGCAGTACTTC. It is translated as CASSVYREPRYEQYF.

This sequence joins TRBV19 and TRBJ1-2; 12 bases are shared with TRBD1. The J segment lost 10 bases and the V segment lost 3 bases, leaving 9 bases of the junction unmatched. CDR3 length equals 15 residues. Germline V CDR1 and CDR2: LNHDA, SQIVND (reference sequence). The DNA for the CDR3 is TGTGCCAGTAGTATCACCGGGACAGGGGGCCGAACCTACACCTTC. Amino acid sequence: CASSITGTGGRTYTF.

The rearrangement joins TRBV18 to TRBJ1-2; the match to TRBD1 covers 7 bases. The V gene end was trimmed by 3 bases and the J gene end by 7 bases; junction bases not matched to a gene: 8. CDR3 size: 14 residues. Germline V gives CDR1 KGHSH, CDR2 LQKENI. The CDR3 reads CASSPWTGRGGYTF. CDR3 coding DNA: TGTGCCAGCTCACCGTGGACAGGTCGGGGTGGCTACACCTTC. Full variable domain (rest looked up from reference TRBV18 and TRBJ1-2): NAGVMQNPRHLVRRRGQEARLRCSPMKGHSHVYWYRQLPEEGLKFMVYLQKENIIDESGMPKERFSAEFPKEGPSILRIQQVVRGDSAAYFCASSPWTGRGGYTFGSGTRLTVV.

The chain employs TRBV6-1 and TRBJ1-5; D not certain. V lost 3 bases to trimming and J lost 5 bases, with 23 bases between them. There are 18 residues in the CDR3. Germline V gene data show CDR1 as MNHNS and CDR2 as SASEGT. The CDR3 bases are TGTGCCAGCAGTGACCCTATCTTTGGCCCCGCGCGGGATCAGCCCCAGCATTTT. This encodes CASSDPIFGPARDQPQHF.

V usage is TRBV28 and J usage is TRBJ1-2; D possibly corresponds to TRBD1 (6 bases). The CDR3 totals 12 residues. Germline V gives CDR1 MDHEN, CDR2 SYDVKM. V lost 5 bases to trimming and J lost 7 bases, with 11 bases between them. The CDR3 sequence is CASSLQGGGYTF. The CDR3 DNA sequence: TGTGCCAGCAGTCTACAGGGAGGTGGCTACACCTTC.

The chain combines TRBV6-5 with TRBJ2-5, with 7 bases matching TRBD2. The J segment lost 5 bases and the V segment lost 5 bases, leaving 11 bases of the junction unmatched. From germline, CDR1 is MNHEY and CDR2 SVGAGI. The CDR3 spans 15 residues. CDR3 DNA sequence: TGTGCCAGCAGTCTCCGGGACTTGGGAGGGGAGACCCAGTACTTC. Translating gives CASSLRDLGGETQYF.

The chain combines TRBV5-4 with TRBJ2-7; 13 bases are shared with TRBD2. V shed 4 bases and J 2 bases; nucleotides not matched to a gene: 3. This CDR3 is 15 amino acids long. Per the germline V gene, CDR1 is SGHNT and CDR2 is YYREEE (reference sequence). In DNA, the CDR3 is TGTGCCAGCAGCGCGGGACTAGCGGGAACCTACGAGCAGTACTTC. It encodes CASSAGLAGTYEQYF.

The rearrangement links TRBV13 to TRBJ1-5; D unresolved. The CDR3 loop spans 13 amino acids. Between the trimmed V and J ends, which lost 0 bases and 7 bases, there was a span of 7 bases. Germline values: CDR1 PRHDT, CDR2 FYEKMQ (reference sequence). CDR3 in amino acids: CASSLGLTQPQHF. CDR3 DNA: TGTGCCAGCAGCTTAGGCCTAACCCAGCCCCAGCATTTT.

In DNA form, the CDR3 reads TGTGCCAGCGCCCTAGGACCGTCCGACGAGCAGTACTTC. This gives the protein CASALGPSDEQYF. The chain couples TRBV7-9 to TRBJ2-7; D is uncertain. V gave up 8 bases and J gave up 5 bases, with 16 bases separating them. The CDR3 runs 13 residues. CDR1 SEHNR and CDR2 FQNEAQ come from the germline V gene (reference sequence).

This clone is deemed large. The J gene is TRBJ2-7, the V gene TRBV5-1; 7 bases line up with TRBD1. Germline V gene lookup returns CDR1 SGHRS and CDR2 YFSETQ. The CDR3 length is 18 residues. V lost 4 bases and J lost 3; bases outside the gene matches: 19. As DNA, the CDR3 is TGCGCCAGCAGCCCAACCCGGGACAGACATAGATACTACTACGAGCAGTACTTC. Its translation is CASSPTRDRHRYYYEQYF.

The chain couples TRBV11-2 to TRBJ2-1; D call uncertain. V was cut by 5 bases and J by 4 bases, with 12 bases left in between. CDR1 and CDR2 from the germline V gene are SGHAT and FQNNGV. This CDR3 has 14 amino acids. CDR3 nucleotides: TGTGCCAGCAGCCCCACCCGTATTTACAATGAGCAGTTCTTC. This encodes CASSPTRIYNEQFF.

The chain combines TRBV4-2 with TRBJ2-2; D gene uncertain. CDR1 is LGHNA, CDR2 YNFKEQ, per germline. There are 18 residues in the CDR3. The V end was cut by 4 bases, the J end by 2 bases, with 20 bases between. CDR3 coding DNA: TGTGCCAGCAGCCCCAATCCCAAGGCAGCACCTAACACCGGGGAGCTGTTTTTT. Protein product: CASSPNPKAAPNTGELFF.

This clone showed up just a few times. The chain has TRBV5-1 and TRBJ1-1; D is possibly TRBD1 (5 bases). Trimming shortened V by 1 base and J by 8 bases, and 18 bases separated the two germline ends. This CDR3 is built from 15 residues. Germline CDR1 and CDR2: SGHRS and YFSETQ. CDR3 DNA sequence: TGCGCCAGCAGCTTGAGGGGTTCGGCAGGGACCGAAGCTTTCTTT. Its protein product is CASSLRGSAGTEAFF.

This sequence joins TRBV3-1 (or the pseudogene TRBV3-2) and TRBJ1-2; no definite D call. The CDR3 spans 14 residues. Germline V gives CDR1 LGHDT, CDR2 YNNKEL (reference sequence). The V gene lost 3 bases and the J gene lost 1 base, with 9 bases spanning the gap. CDR3 residues: CASSHRRVNYGYTF. The CDR3 bases are TGTGCCAGCAGCCATCGACGGGTTAACTATGGCTACACCTTC.